Each of the 13 T cell receptor beta chains below was sequenced from the same sample in a study of control samples from healthy donors and cancer patients. The protocol was immunoSEQ multiplex PCR, while the TCRdb copy is restricted to in-frame clones and leaves out a portion. The data contain 170,000 or so clones, around 90% of them seen just once; the ten biggest clones take up around 2%. Specimen: blood. The receptors come from a woman aged 40-49 years in good health.

Of note for this clone: At one end the junction does not follow the germline gene, possibly because of a read error. This chain uses TRBV12-3 or TRBV12-4 with TRBJ2-4; D is uncertain. This CDR3 comprises 11 residues. The CDR3 here is CASSLIGRLVF. In nucleotides, the CDR3 is TGTGCCAGCAGTTTAATCGGACGGCTAGTTTTC.

The gene calls are TRBV3-1 (or the pseudogene TRBV3-2) and TRBJ2-3; D gene unclear. The CDR3 runs to 15 residues. Germline CDR1 and CDR2: LGHDT and YNNKEL (reference sequence). Trimming cost V 3 bases and J 1 base, with 11 bases left between them. In DNA form, the CDR3 reads TGTGCCAGCAGCCATAGGGCCTCCGGCACAGATACGCAGTATTTT. This codes for CASSHRASGTDTQYF.

The chain combines TRBV3-1 (or the pseudogene TRBV3-2) with TRBJ2-3; possibly TRBD2 for D (6 bases). The V gene lost 5 bases and the J gene lost 3 bases, with 18 bases spanning the gap. Germline loops: CDR1 LGHDT, CDR2 YNNKEL (reference sequence). The CDR3 runs to 16 residues. Written as DNA, the CDR3 is TGTGCCAGCAGCTCCCGAGGCGGGGCGGGTACAGATACGCAGTATTTT. Its protein is CASSSRGGAGTDTQYF.

This rearrangement joins TRBV6-6 to TRBJ2-1; either TRBD1 or TRBD2 may supply D (6 bases each). V was shortened by 5 bases and J by 0 bases, with 11 bases between the two germline ends. The CDR3 contains 15 residues. CDR1 and CDR2 from the germline V gene are MNHNY and SVGAGI (reference sequence). The CDR3 protein is CASSRGAPSYNEQFF. For the CDR3, the DNA is TGTGCCAGCAGTAGGGGGGCGCCCTCCTACAATGAGCAGTTCTTC.

V and J are TRBV29-1 and TRBJ2-7; no clear D. Germline CDR1 reads SQVTM; CDR2 reads ANQGSEA. The CDR3 totals 11 residues. Trimming stripped 1 base from V and 2 bases from J, with 3 bases between. In DNA form, the CDR3 reads TGCAGCGTTGAAGGGACCTACGAGCAGTACTTC. This gives the protein CSVEGTYEQYF.

The chain uses TRBV7-2 and TRBJ1-5, with 8 bases matching TRBD1. Germline loops: CDR1 SGHTA, CDR2 FQGNSA. The CDR3 consists of 18 residues. With V trimmed by 4 bases and J by 0 bases, 11 bases remained unmatched. The CDR3 here is CASSSKLQGVGSNQPQHF. Written as DNA, the CDR3 is TGTGCCAGCAGCTCAAAGTTACAGGGGGTGGGTAGCAATCAGCCCCAGCATTTT.

The V gene is TRBV3-1 (or the pseudogene TRBV3-2), the J gene TRBJ2-5; D is unresolved. The CDR3 is 13 amino acids. CDR1 and CDR2 from the germline V gene are LGHDT and YNNKEL (reference sequence). V lost 0 bases and J lost 5, with 7 bases in between. The CDR3 DNA follows: TGTGCCAGCAGCCAAGACCCTCTTGAGACCCAGTACTTC. This gives the protein CASSQDPLETQYF.

The rearrangement joins TRBV27 to TRBJ1-6; 11 bases match TRBD1. V shed 5 bases, J shed 10 bases, and the junction held 7 bases outside the gene matches. There are 15 residues in the CDR3. In germline, CDR1 is MNHEY, CDR2 SMNVEV (reference sequence). The chain's CDR3 is CASSPGTGGVSPLHF. The CDR3 DNA reads TGTGCCAGCAGTCCCGGGACAGGGGGAGTATCACCCCTCCACTTT.

This rearrangement joins TRBV5-5 to TRBJ2-7; TRBD1 aligns across 9 bases. The CDR3 runs 14 residues. CDR1 is SGHKS and CDR2 is YYEKEE in the germline V gene (reference sequence). The V gene end was trimmed by 0 bases and the J gene end by 2 bases; junction bases not matched to a gene: 0. The CDR3 DNA follows: TGTGCCAGCAGCTTGGGACAGGGGGCCTACGAGCAGTACTTC. Residues: CASSLGQGAYEQYF.

This clone was detected only once. The J gene is TRBJ1-2, the V gene TRBV5-1, with a tentative D call TRBD1 (6 bases). Trimming cost V 3 bases and J 8 bases, with 11 bases left between them. The CDR3 loop spans 12 amino acids. Per germline, CDR1 SGHRS and CDR2 YFSETQ. CDR3 loop: CASSWGAGGYTF. As DNA, the CDR3 is TGCGCCAGCAGCTGGGGGGCCGGCGGCTACACCTTC.

V is TRBV18 and J is TRBJ1-1; perhaps TRBD1 as D (6 bases). The CDR3 sequence is 13 residues long. Germline V CDR1 and CDR2: KGHSH, LQKENI. V was clipped by 3 bases and J by 10 bases, with 15 bases between them. The CDR3 sequence is CASSPETGWGAFF. CDR3 coding DNA: TGTGCCAGCTCACCTGAGACAGGCTGGGGAGCTTTCTTT. Full variable domain (missing parts from reference TRBV18 and TRBJ1-1): NAGVMQNPRHLVRRRGQEARLRCSPMKGHSHVYWYRQLPEEGLKFMVYLQKENIIDESGMPKERFSAEFPKEGPSILRIQQVVRGDSAAYFCASSPETGWGAFFGQGTRLTVV.

The V and J genes are TRBV6-5 and TRBJ2-5; possibly TRBD2 for D (6 bases). The germline V and J ends were trimmed by 6 bases and 2 bases, with 16 bases remaining between them. The CDR3 consists of 15 residues. From germline, CDR1 is MNHEY and CDR2 SVGAGI. CDR3 bases: TGTGCCAGCAGCCCCCCTGGGACTGGTCAAGAGACCCAGTACTTC. Translated: CASSPPGTGQETQYF.

This clone was seen once. The rearrangement joins TRBV5-1 to TRBJ2-7; tentatively, D is TRBD1 (6 bases). This CDR3 is 14 amino acids long. Germline V gene sequence: CDR1 SGHRS, CDR2 YFSETQ. Trimming left V 1 base short and J 2 bases short, with 10 bases between. The CDR3 bases are TGCGCCAGCAGCTTGAGGGGGAATGCCTACGAGCAGTACTTC. Translated, it gives CASSLRGNAYEQYF. Looking up the rest from reference TRBV5-1 and TRBJ2-7 gives the full variable domain: KAGVTQTPRYLIKTRGQQVTLSCSPISGHRSVSWYQQTPGQGLQFLFEYFSETQRNKGNFPGRFSGRQFSNSRSEMNVSTLELGDSALYLCASSLRGNAYEQYFGPGTRLTVT.